This entry describes one TCR beta chain. This record belongs to a study of response to subunit inactivated influenza vaccine. TCRdb called the RT-PCR reads again in MiXCR, with one record for every CDR3 protein. The data show 180,000 or so distinct CDR3 sequences, approximately 12% seen once. Germline CDR1 SGHVS, CDR2 FQNEAQ. Trimming pared 2 bases from V and 4 bases from J, leaving 12 bases between. The CDR3 length is 14 residues. These sequences were also reported in another study, on T cells expressing NK-cell markers. That work contributes: 5'RACE template switching built TCR beta cDNA with unique molecular identifiers. Of CD8+ T cells, 1.0-7.0% belonged to dominant NKG2C+ clonotypes in roughly six donors.

The clonotype comes from a man in his fifties who received an inactivated influenza vaccine. The input for sequencing was CD8+ T cells sorted from PBMCs, taken about 12 days after vaccination. V and J are TRBV7-8 and TRBJ2-7; D remains unclear. The CDR3 nucleotides are TGTGCCAGCAGCTTAAGATCGTCCGTTTACGAGCAGTACTTC. Protein: CASSLRSSVYEQYF.